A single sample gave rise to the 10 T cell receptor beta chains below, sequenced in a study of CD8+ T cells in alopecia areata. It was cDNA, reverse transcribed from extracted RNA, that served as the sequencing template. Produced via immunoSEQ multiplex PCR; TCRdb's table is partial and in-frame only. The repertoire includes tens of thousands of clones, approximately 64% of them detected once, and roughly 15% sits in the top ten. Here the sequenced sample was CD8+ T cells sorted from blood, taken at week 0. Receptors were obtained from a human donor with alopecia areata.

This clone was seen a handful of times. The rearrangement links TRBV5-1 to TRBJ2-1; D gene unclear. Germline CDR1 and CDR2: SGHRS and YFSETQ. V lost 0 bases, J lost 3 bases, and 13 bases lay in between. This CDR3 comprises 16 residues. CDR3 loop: CASSLVVVEFYNEQFF. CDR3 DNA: TGCGCCAGCAGCTTGGTCGTGGTGGAGTTCTACAATGAGCAGTTCTTC.

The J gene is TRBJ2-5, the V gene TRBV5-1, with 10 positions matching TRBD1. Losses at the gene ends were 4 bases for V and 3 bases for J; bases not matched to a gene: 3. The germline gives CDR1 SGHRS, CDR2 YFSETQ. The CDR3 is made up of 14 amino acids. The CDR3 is CASSPGTGEETQYF. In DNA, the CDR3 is TGCGCCAGCAGCCCCGGGACAGGGGAAGAGACCCAGTACTTC.

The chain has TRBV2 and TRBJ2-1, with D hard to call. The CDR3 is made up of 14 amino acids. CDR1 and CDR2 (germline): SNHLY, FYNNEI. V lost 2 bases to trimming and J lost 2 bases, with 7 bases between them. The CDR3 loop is CASSESDAYNEQFF. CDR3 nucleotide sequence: TGTGCCAGCAGTGAATCGGATGCCTACAATGAGCAGTTCTTC.

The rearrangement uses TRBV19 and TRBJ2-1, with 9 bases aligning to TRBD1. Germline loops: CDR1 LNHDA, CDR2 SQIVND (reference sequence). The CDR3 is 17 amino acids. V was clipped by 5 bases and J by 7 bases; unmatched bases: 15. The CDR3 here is CASSHHRDRALWNEQFF. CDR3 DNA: TGTGCCAGTAGTCACCACCGGGACAGGGCGTTATGGAATGAGCAGTTCTTC.

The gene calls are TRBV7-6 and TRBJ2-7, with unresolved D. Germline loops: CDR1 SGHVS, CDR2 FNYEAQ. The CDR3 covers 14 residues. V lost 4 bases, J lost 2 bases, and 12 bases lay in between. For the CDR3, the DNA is TGTGCCAGCAGCTCACCTGAGAGACCCTACGAGCAGTACTTC. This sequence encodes CASSSPERPYEQYF.

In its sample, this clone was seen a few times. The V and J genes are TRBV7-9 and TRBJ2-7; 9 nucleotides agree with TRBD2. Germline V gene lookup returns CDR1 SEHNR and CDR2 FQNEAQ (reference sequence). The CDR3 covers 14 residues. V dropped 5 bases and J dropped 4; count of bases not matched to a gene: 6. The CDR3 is CASSHSGGLYEQYF. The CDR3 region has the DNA TGTGCCAGCAGCCACAGCGGGGGGTTGTACGAGCAGTACTTC.

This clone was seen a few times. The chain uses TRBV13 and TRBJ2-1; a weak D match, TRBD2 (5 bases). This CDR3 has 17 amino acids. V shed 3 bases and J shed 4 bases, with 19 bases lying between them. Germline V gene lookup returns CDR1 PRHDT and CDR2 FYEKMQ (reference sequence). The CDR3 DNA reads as TGTGCCAGCAGCTTGGCCAGATCGCGGGTTAAATACAATGAGCAGTTCTTC. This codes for CASSLARSRVKYNEQFF.

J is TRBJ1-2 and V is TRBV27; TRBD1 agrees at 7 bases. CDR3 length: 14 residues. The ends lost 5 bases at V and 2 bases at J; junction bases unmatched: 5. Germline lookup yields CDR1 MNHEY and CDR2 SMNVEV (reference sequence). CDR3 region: CASSLATGNYGYTF. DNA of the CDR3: TGTGCCAGCAGTCTTGCGACAGGGAACTATGGCTACACCTTC.

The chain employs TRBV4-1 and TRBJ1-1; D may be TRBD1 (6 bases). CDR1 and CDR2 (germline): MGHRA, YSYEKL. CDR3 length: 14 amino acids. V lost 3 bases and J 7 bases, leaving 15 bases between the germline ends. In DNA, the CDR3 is TGCGCCAGCAGCCACCCAGGGGCATTCGGTGAAGCTTTCTTT. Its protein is CASSHPGAFGEAFF.

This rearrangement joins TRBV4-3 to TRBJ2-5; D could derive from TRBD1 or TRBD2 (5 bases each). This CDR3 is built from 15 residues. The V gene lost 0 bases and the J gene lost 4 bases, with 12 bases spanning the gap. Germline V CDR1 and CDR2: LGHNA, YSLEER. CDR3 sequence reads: CASSQDATGGETQYF. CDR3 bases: TGCGCCAGCAGCCAAGACGCGACTGGGGGAGAGACCCAGTACTTC.